Following are 15 T cell receptor beta chains from one sample sequenced in a study of blood T cell repertoires in COVID-19. Data came from immunoSEQ multiplex PCR; TCRdb stores just in-frame clones and leaves some out. The sample holds 100,000 to 150,000 clones, roughly 89% seen once. Sequences were obtained from PBMCs or T cells enriched from blood (not recorded which). Receptors were obtained from a young woman who had recovered from COVID-19.

Here the CDR3 DNA reads TGTGCCAGCAGCAAGGGACTAGCGGGGAGGGGCACAGATACGCAGTATTTT. Residues: CASSKGLAGRGTDTQYF. V gene TRBV9 combines with J gene TRBJ2-3, with 13 bases identical to TRBD2. The germline CDR1 and CDR2 sequences are SGDLS and YYNGEE. The CDR3 has 17 amino acids. V lost 4 bases to trimming and J lost 1 base; unmatched junction nucleotides: 6.

This chain links TRBV5-1 with TRBJ1-5, with D hard to call. This CDR3 region has 15 residues. Germline assignment: CDR1 SGHRS and CDR2 YFSETQ. V was pared by 4 bases and J by 0 bases, with 11 bases between. The CDR3 coding sequence is TGCGCCAGCAGCCGAGGGAGATATAGCAATCAGCCCCAGCATTTT. Its translation is CASSRGRYSNQPQHF.

The gene calls are TRBV7-2 and TRBJ2-7, with 12 bases aligning to TRBD2. Germline V gives CDR1 SGHTA, CDR2 FQGNSA. V trimming: 4 bases; J trimming: 3 bases; junction bases outside the gene matches: 10. The CDR3 covers 17 residues. The CDR3 region is CASSSRLAGVLGYEQYF. The CDR3 bases are TGTGCCAGCAGCTCCCGACTAGCGGGAGTTCTCGGCTACGAGCAGTACTTC.

V is TRBV3-1 (or the pseudogene TRBV3-2) and J is TRBJ2-1, with TRBD2 identical over 8 bases. The CDR3 runs to 15 residues. Germline lookup yields CDR1 LGHDT and CDR2 YNNKEL (reference sequence). V shed 1 base and J 11 bases; nucleotides not matched to a gene: 10. CDR3 sequence: CASSQGSGPGGQQFF. The CDR3 bases are TGTGCCAGCAGCCAAGGGAGCGGTCCGGGGGGGCAGCAGTTCTTC.

The chain carries TRBV28 and TRBJ1-1, with TRBD1 as a possible D gene (6 bases). The V end was cut by 5 bases, the J end by 6 bases, with 10 bases between. This CDR3 contains 12 residues. The germline gives CDR1 MDHEN, CDR2 SYDVKM. The CDR3 loop is CASSRGLAEAFF. Written as DNA, the CDR3 is TGTGCCAGCAGTAGGGGGTTGGCTGAAGCTTTCTTT. The full variable domain, completed using reference TRBV28 and TRBJ1-1, is DVKVTQSSRYLVKRTGEKVFLECVQDMDHENMFWYRQDPGLGLRLIYFSYDVKMKEKGDIPEGYSVSREKKERFSLILESASTNQTSMYLCASSRGLAEAFFGQGTRLTVV.

CDR3 nucleotides: TGTGCCAGCAGTTACCCGGGACAGGGAGGATACACCGGGGAGCTGTTTTTT. Residues: CASSYPGQGGYTGELFF. The rearrangement uses TRBV6-2 or TRBV6-3 and TRBJ2-2, with 9 bases lining up with TRBD1. The CDR3 covers 17 residues. The V and J ends lost 2 bases and 3 bases, in that order; junction bases with no gene match: 7. CDR1 and CDR2 from the germline V gene are MNHEY and SVGEGT.

DNA for the CDR3: TGCGCCAGCAGCCTTCCTAGCGGGAGGGTAGGGGAGACCCAGTACTTC. Translating gives CASSLPSGRVGETQYF. The chain couples TRBV5-1 to TRBJ2-5; 12 bases line up with TRBD2. V shed 4 bases, J shed 5 bases, and the junction held 9 bases outside the gene matches. From germline, CDR1 is SGHRS and CDR2 YFSETQ. The CDR3 contains 16 residues. Based on the CDR3 plus reference TRBV5-1 and TRBJ2-5, the full variable domain is KAGVTQTPRYLIKTRGQQVTLSCSPISGHRSVSWYQQTPGQGLQFLFEYFSETQRNKGNFPGRFSGRQFSNSRSEMNVSTLELGDSALYLCASSLPSGRVGETQYFGPGTRLLVL.

This chain links TRBV20-1 with TRBJ2-5; 7 bases fit TRBD2. The CDR3 length is 16 residues. Germline V gene lookup returns CDR1 DFQATT and CDR2 SNEGSKA (reference sequence). V shed 3 bases, J shed 3 bases, and the junction held 13 bases outside the gene matches. CDR3: CSASERRLADKETQYF. In DNA form, the CDR3 reads TGCAGTGCTAGTGAGAGGAGACTAGCCGATAAAGAGACCCAGTACTTC.

This CDR3 reads CASSVDRDRAIYEQYF. For the CDR3, the DNA is TGTGCCAGCAGCGTAGATAGGGACAGGGCTATCTACGAGCAGTACTTC. V usage is TRBV9 and J usage is TRBJ2-7; 9 nucleotides match TRBD1. CDR3 length: 16 amino acids. The germline gives CDR1 SGDLS, CDR2 YYNGEE. The V and J ends lost 0 bases and 3 bases, in that order; junction bases with no gene match: 7.

CDR3 in DNA: TGTGCCAGCAGCGTAGTAGGGGACAAGAGGGGCTACACCTTC. Residues: CASSVVGDKRGYTF. The chain carries TRBV9 and TRBJ1-2; possible D gene TRBD1, 6 bases. Germline V lookup: CDR1 SGDLS, CDR2 YYNGEE. CDR3 length: 14 residues. The V gene lost 0 bases and the J gene lost 8 bases, with 14 bases spanning the gap.

The chain employs TRBV28 and TRBJ2-5; 9 nucleotides match TRBD1. The V gene's germline CDR1 is MDHEN and CDR2 SYDVKM. The CDR3 extends over 16 amino acids. After removal of 4 bases from V and 5 bases from J, the junction contained 11 bases not matched to a gene. The CDR3 is CASSSSTDRGGETQYF. Here the CDR3 DNA reads TGTGCCAGCAGTTCCTCGACGGACAGGGGTGGGGAGACCCAGTACTTC.

This clone was seen a single time. The genes are TRBV4-3 and TRBJ2-7, with 12 bases matching TRBD2. The CDR3 loop spans 19 amino acids. J gave up 7 bases and V 0 bases, and 16 bases lay outside the gene matches. Germline CDR1 LGHNA, CDR2 YSLEER. The CDR3 DNA is TGCGCCAGCAGCCAAGATTGGAGGCTAGCGGGAGGGCCGCGGGGGGAGCAGTACTTC. Translated, it gives CASSQDWRLAGGPRGEQYF.

The CDR3 is CASSPRTGLSGYTF. The DNA of the CDR3 is TGTGCCAGCAGCCCGAGGACAGGGCTGAGTGGCTACACCTTC. This chain joins TRBV6-5 and TRBJ1-2; 8 bases fit TRBD1. V was pared by 6 bases and J by 7 bases, with 10 bases of the junction left unmatched. The length of the CDR3 is 14 residues. Germline V gene lookup returns CDR1 MNHEY and CDR2 SVGAGI.

This chain joins TRBV19 and TRBJ2-1; D might be TRBD1 (6 bases). Germline CDR1 reads LNHDA; CDR2 reads SQIVND (reference sequence). This CDR3 comprises 13 residues. V shed 6 bases and J shed 4 bases, with 10 bases lying between them. For the CDR3, the DNA is TGTGCCAGTAGCACGGGACAATACAATGAGCAGTTCTTC. It specifies CASSTGQYNEQFF. The complete variable domain, with remaining parts taken from reference TRBV19 and TRBJ2-1, reads DGGITQSPKYLFRKEGQNVTLSCEQNLNHDAMYWYRQDPGQGLRLIYYSQIVNDFQKGDIAEGYSVSREKKESFPLTVTSAQKNPTAFYLCASSTGQYNEQFFGPGTRLTVL.

This clone has only one observation. V and J are TRBV11-1 and TRBJ2-7; tentatively, D is TRBD2 (6 bases). The CDR3 spans 14 residues. Germline values: CDR1 SGHAT, CDR2 FQDESV (reference sequence). The V gene lost 1 base and the J gene lost 6 bases, with 13 bases spanning the gap. CDR3 sequence: CASSLDGDFGEQYF. The CDR3 nucleotides are TGTGCCAGCAGCTTAGATGGGGACTTTGGCGAGCAGTACTTC.